This TCR beta chain emerged from a study of T cell responses to AZD1222 COVID-19 vaccine. Remarks on this clone: Its antigen remains unidentified.

Clones were read by immunoSEQ multiplex PCR, and TCRdb kept only the in-frame ones, dropping some. Here the sample spans 100,000 to 150,000 clones, roughly 86% being singletons. Overall study findings and caveats: The donor cohort was predominantly white British with a female majority, and clonal diversity may have been underestimated.

Losses at the gene ends were 4 bases for V and 0 bases for J; bases not matched to a gene: 7. CDR3 length: 16 amino acids. Germline lookup yields CDR1 MGHDK and CDR2 SYGVNS. This TCR was sampled from an adult in good health. This sample comprised peripheral blood, obtained on day 0 of AZD1222 vaccination. This chain joins TRBV25-1 and TRBJ1-2; 8 bases map to TRBD1. The CDR3 nucleotides read TGTGCCAGCAGTGGCCGGGACAGGTTTACTAACTATGGCTACACCTTC. Translated: CASSGRDRFTNYGYTF.